This T cell receptor (beta chain) was identified during a study of CD8 T cells in ankylosing spondylitis. Study conclusions and caveats: CD8+ cells made up the disease-linked clones, which were relatively rare in peripheral blood. Matched ankylosing spondylitis synovial fluid reportedly contained a significantly enriched population of disease-linked clones. There was a TCR beta motif, made of 7 to 9 highly homologous variants, that appeared characteristic of ankylosing spondylitis blood.

Quantitative molecular-barcoded 5'-RACE generated the TCR beta libraries. TCRdb recomputed calls from the 5' RACE reads with MiXCR, one row per CDR3 protein. The data hold roughly 280,000 distinct CDR3 sequences, with about 19% observed a single time. This CDR3 comprises 14 residues. Trimming cost V 0 bases and J 3 bases, with 7 bases left between them. In germline, CDR1 is SGHDT, CDR2 YYEEEE. This clonotype was detected a few times. Its target is unknown. The receptor comes from a male donor with ankylosing spondylitis or in good health (not recorded which). Sequenced sample: blood, either unsorted or a sorted T cell fraction (not recorded which). This sequence joins TRBV5-6 and TRBJ2-1; D not certain. This CDR3 is CASSLGQFYNEQFF. Here the CDR3 DNA reads TGTGCCAGCAGCTTGGGGCAGTTCTACAATGAGCAGTTCTTC.